This T cell receptor (beta chain) was retrieved from a study of post-analysis software for immune sequencing data. Study-level points and caveats: TRBV5-6, TRBV5-1 and TRBV20-1 were among roughly five TRBV segments more frequent in patients than controls.

V was cut by 1 base and J by 5 bases, with 12 bases left in between. In germline, CDR1 is MDHEN, CDR2 SYDVKM. This CDR3 region has 14 residues. In the case of this clonotype: What it recognizes is unknown.

Unique molecular identifiers tagged the TCR beta cDNA libraries. In TCRdb, the PCR reads were re-called with MiXCR into one record per CDR3 protein. The sample contains roughly 800,000 distinct CDR3 sequences, around 27% of which appear only once. The sequenced material came from blood. This TCR was recovered from a girl aged 10-17 years with multiple sclerosis. The chain employs TRBV28 and TRBJ2-7; possible D gene TRBD1, 6 bases. The CDR3 loop is CASSLYQGMNEQYF. DNA of the CDR3: TGTGCCAGCAGTTTATACCAGGGGATGAACGAGCAGTACTTC.